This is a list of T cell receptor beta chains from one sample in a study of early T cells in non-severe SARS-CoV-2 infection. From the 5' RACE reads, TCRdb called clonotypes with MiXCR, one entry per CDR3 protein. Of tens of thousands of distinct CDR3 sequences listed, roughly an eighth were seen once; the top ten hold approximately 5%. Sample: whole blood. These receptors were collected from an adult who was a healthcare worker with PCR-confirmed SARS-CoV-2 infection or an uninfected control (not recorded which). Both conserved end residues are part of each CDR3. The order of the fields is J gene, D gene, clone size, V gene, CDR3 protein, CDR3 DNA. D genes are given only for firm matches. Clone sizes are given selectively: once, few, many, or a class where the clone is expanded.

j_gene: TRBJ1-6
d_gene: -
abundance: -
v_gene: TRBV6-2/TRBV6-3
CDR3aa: CASSYAGQDNSPLHF
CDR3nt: TGTGCCAGCAGTTACGCGGGACAAGATAATTCACCCCTCCACTTT

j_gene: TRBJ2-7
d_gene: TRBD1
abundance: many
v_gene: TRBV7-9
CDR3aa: CASSARQGILEQYF
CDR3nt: TGTGCCAGCAGCGCTAGACAGGGCATCCTCGAGCAGTACTTC

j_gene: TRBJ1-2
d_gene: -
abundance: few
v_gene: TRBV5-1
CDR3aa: CASSLGRGYGYTF
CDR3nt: TGCGCCAGCAGCTTAGGACGGGGCTATGGCTACACCTTC

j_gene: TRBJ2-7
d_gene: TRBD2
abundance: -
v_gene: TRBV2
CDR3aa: CASSTTSGASYEQYF
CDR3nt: TGTGCCAGCAGTACGACTAGCGGGGCATCCTACGAGCAGTACTTC

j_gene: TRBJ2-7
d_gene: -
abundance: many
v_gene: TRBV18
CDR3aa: CASSPPGGRGTEQYF
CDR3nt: TGTGCCAGCTCACCACCGGGGGGCAGGGGAACCGAGCAGTACTTC

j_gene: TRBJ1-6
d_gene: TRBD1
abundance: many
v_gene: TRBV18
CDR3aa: CASSLALGTGNSPLHF
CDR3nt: TGTGCCAGCTCTCTCGCTCTCGGGACAGGGAATTCACCCCTCCACTTT

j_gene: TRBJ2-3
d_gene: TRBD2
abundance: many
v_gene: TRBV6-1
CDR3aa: CASSPRAAGGHTQYF
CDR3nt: TGTGCCAGCTCCCCCAGGGCAGCGGGGGGGCATACGCAGTATTTT

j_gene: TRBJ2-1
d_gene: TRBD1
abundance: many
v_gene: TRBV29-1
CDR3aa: CSVAAPGQALFF
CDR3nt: TGCAGCGTGGCTGCACCGGGACAGGCCCTCTTCTTC

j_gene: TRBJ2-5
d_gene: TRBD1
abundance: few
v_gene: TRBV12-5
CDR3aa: CASVFRGETQYF
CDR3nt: TGTGCTAGTGTTTTCAGGGGGGAGACCCAGTACTTC

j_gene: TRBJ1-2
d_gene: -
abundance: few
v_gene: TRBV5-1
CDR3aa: CASSLSRPVGLGGYTF
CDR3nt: TGCGCCAGCAGCTTGAGTAGGCCTGTGGGCCTTGGAGGCTACACCTTC

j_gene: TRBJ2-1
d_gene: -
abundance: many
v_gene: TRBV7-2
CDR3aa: CASSLRVVREQFF
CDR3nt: TGTGCCAGCAGCTTACGTGTGGTGCGAGAGCAGTTCTTC

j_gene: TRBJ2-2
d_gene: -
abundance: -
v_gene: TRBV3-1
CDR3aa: CASSQGLSPAGELFF
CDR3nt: TGTGCCAGCAGCCAAGGACTCTCCCCCGCAGGGGAGCTGTTTTTT

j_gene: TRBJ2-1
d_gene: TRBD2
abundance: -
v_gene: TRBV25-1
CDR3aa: CASSEQGLAGAQFF
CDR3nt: TGTGCCAGCAGTGAACAGGGACTAGCGGGAGCCCAGTTCTTC

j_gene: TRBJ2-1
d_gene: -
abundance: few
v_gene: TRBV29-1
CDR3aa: CSVVGTTNYYNEQFF
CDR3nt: TGCAGCGTTGTGGGGACAACAAATTACTACAATGAGCAGTTCTTC

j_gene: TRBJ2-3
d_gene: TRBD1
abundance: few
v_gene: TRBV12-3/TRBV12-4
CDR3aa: CASRLGQITDTQYF
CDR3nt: TGTGCCAGCAGGCTGGGACAGATCACAGATACGCAGTATTTT

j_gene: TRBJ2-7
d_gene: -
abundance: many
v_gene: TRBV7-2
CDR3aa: CASSWGVGPYEQYF
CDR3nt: TGTGCCAGCAGCTGGGGGGTCGGACCCTACGAGCAGTACTTC

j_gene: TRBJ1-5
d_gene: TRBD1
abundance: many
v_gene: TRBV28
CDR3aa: CASREYRDRANQPQHF
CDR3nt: TGTGCCAGCAGAGAATACCGGGACAGGGCGAATCAGCCCCAGCATTTT

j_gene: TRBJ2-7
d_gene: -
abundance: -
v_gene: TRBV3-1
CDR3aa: CASSLARVPTDEQYF
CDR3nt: TGTGCCAGCAGCCTGGCTCGGGTTCCCACGGACGAGCAGTACTTC

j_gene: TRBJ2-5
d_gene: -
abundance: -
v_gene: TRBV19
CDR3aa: CASSFMAAGGQETQYF
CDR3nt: TGTGCCAGTAGTTTCATGGCGGCAGGTGGACAAGAGACCCAGTACTTC

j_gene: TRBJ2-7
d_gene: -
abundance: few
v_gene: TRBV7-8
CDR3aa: CASSLQDISEQYF
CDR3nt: TGTGCCAGCAGCCTACAGGATATTAGCGAGCAGTACTTC

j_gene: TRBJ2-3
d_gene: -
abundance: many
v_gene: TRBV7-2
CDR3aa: CASSSRQVSADTQYF
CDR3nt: TGTGCCAGCAGCTCCAGACAGGTTTCGGCAGATACGCAGTATTTT

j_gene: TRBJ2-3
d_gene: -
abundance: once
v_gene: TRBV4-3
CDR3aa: CASSQGARGGYTDTQYF
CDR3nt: TGCGCCAGCAGCCAGGGAGCCAGGGGAGGATACACAGATACGCAGTATTTT

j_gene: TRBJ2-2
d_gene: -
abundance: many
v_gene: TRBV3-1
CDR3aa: CASSPKRSTGELFF
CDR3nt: TGTGCCAGCAGCCCAAAGCGGTCGACCGGGGAGCTGTTTTTT

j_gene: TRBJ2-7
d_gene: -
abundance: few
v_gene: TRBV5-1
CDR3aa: CASSFRGSPYEQYF
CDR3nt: TGCGCCAGCAGCTTCAGGGGTAGCCCCTACGAGCAGTACTTC

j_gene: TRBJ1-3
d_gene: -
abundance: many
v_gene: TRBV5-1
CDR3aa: CASSRSGDNSGNTIYF
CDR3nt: TGCGCCAGCAGCAGGTCCGGGGATAACTCTGGAAACACCATATATTTT

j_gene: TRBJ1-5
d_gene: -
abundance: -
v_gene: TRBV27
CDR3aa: CASSLGYSNQPQHF
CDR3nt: TGTGCCAGCAGTTTAGGATATAGCAATCAGCCCCAGCATTTT

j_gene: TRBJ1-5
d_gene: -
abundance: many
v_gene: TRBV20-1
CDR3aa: CSARPGNNQPQHF
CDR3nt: TGCAGTGCTAGACCGGGGAACAATCAGCCCCAGCATTTT

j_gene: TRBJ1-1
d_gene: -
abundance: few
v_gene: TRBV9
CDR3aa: CASSVEVRGEAFF
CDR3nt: TGTGCCAGCAGCGTAGAGGTCCGGGGTGAAGCTTTCTTT

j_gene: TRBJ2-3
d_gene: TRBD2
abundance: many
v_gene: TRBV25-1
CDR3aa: CASSFLAGATDTQYF
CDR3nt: TGTGCCAGCAGTTTCCTAGCGGGAGCAACAGATACGCAGTATTTT

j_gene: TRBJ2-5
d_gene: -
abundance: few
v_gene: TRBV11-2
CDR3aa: CASSLDIYETQYF
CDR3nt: TGTGCCAGCAGCTTAGATATATATGAGACCCAGTACTTC

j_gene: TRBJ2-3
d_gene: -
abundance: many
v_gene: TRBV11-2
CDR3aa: CASRARLASRGTDTQYF
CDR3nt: TGTGCCAGCAGGGCAAGGTTGGCAAGTCGGGGCACAGATACGCAGTATTTT

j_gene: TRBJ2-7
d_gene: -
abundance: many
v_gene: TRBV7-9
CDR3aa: CASSLVGPEGQYF
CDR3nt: TGTGCCAGCAGCTTAGTGGGGCCCGAAGGGCAGTACTTC

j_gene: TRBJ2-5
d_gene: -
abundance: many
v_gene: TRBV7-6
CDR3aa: CASSLGGKTQYF
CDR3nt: TGTGCCAGCAGCTTAGGAGGGAAGACCCAGTACTTC

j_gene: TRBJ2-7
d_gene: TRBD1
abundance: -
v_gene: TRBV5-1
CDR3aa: CANSLGTAYEQYF
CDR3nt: TGCGCCAACAGCTTGGGGACAGCCTACGAGCAGTACTTC

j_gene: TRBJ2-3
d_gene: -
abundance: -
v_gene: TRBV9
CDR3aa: CASSETQYF
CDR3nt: TGTGCCAGCTCGGAAACGCAGTATTTT

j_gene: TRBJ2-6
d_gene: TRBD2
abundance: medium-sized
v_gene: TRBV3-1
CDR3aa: CASSQEKSAGGANVLTF
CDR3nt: TGTGCCAGCAGCCAAGAAAAATCAGCGGGAGGGGCCAACGTCCTGACTTTC

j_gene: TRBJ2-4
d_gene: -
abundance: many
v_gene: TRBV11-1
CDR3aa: CASSPRELRGNIQYF
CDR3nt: TGTGCCAGCAGCCCCCGGGAGCTCCGGGGAAACATTCAGTACTTC